This T cell receptor (beta chain) stems from a study of human T cells and chemical hapten exposure (dated by TCRdb to 2020 to 2022). For context, the study as a whole: For sensitization, 2% DPC in acetone was applied to a roughly 2 cm by roughly 2 cm area of upper inner arm skin. Patients additionally received weekly therapeutic DPC doses to the scalp throughout the approximately 25-week study period. Patch testing was performed on the upper back with Finn chambers containing 0.01% DPC, and the patch tests were scored after 6 days according to International Contact Dermatitis Research Group standards. The patient cohort, mostly female, included alopecia areata with under or over 50% scalp involvement, alopecia totalis and alopecia universalis. The libraries were sequenced as a pool, and the TCR yield per sample differed mostly because of small variations in library volumes within the pool. In alopecia patients, the study followed how the peripheral blood TCR repertoire changed in vivo over primary and secondary sensitization to diphenylcyclopropenone (DPC), a hapten. Patient blood was sampled pre-sensitization (week 0) and at 2, 6 and about 24 weeks after DPC sensitization. Approximately 30 alopecia patients provided blood for TCR sequencing at one to four time points (pre-sensitization, 2, 6 and 24 weeks).

CDR1 MDHEN and CDR2 SYDVKM were looked up in the germline V gene. Germline trimming amounts to 5 bases on V and 1 base on J, with 8 as the count of junction bases outside the gene matches. Including cysteine and phenylalanine, the CDR3 has 17 amino acids. Only the CDR3 part of the read is kept: 51 bases, read in frame from the first base. Overall study results and their limits: All patients had alopecia, a presumed autoimmune disease, so their immune response might differ from that of healthy individuals. DPC sensitization did not change how many TCRs were above 1 in 1000 frequency, and no evidence was found of alterations in global repertoire structure. The number of PT1 expanded TCRs positively correlated with patch test score, significant at thresholds 8, 16 and 32 but not 4. Compared with pre-sensitization or healthy control sets, expanded TCRs formed significantly more large CDR3 similarity clusters, which is consistent with antigen-driven responses. After repeated subsampling, changes were observed in the strength of the expansion versus patch-test correlation and in the threshold at which the correlation became significant.

The library was produced with RACE. The instrument was a NextSeq 500. During library preparation, unique molecular identifiers were attached to individual cDNA molecules so that TCRs could be counted in a quantitative, reproducible way. Each blood RNA sample was used to sequence both TCR alpha and TCR beta chains. Regarding the original processing steps: Samples had a median of 95,638 TCRs, with a range from about 23,224 to 750,000. V, J and CDR3 annotation of the TCR reads was carried out using the Decombinator software suite. To make PS versus PT1 abundance plots, every sample was subsampled to the same number of TCRs (28,000). TCRs were defined as expanded if absent before sensitization and observed at least eight times at the 2-week time point. The raw public reads went through TCRdb reprocessing: fastp at Q25, MiXCR clone calling, in-frame beta chains kept. Under each unique CDR3 protein, matching rows form one entry showing the most common genes and DNA. TCRdb assigned the V and J calls; the authors' analysis was not used. The sample table records more than 100,000 distinct CDR3 sequences; roughly 13% of these occur just once. Jointly, the top ten make up approximately 2.6% of the sample.

What the time point label conveys for this sample: pre-sensitization, week 0. In the paper's terms, the treatment or condition label means: therapeutic diphenylcyclopropenone sensitization with weekly scalp DPC. At every patch-test visit, the blood draw took place before the patch test was put on. To be eligible, patients had to be aged 18 to 70, diagnosed with alopecia and judged suitable for DPC therapy, while pregnant patients were excluded. Unfractionated whole blood was collected in Tempus Blood RNA tubes, and total RNA was extracted from that blood. This clonotype was observed many times. No antigen is known for it. No base-level quality is on record; no much larger clone is a single base apart.

The V and J segments used are TRBV28 and TRBJ1-4, with TRBD1 matching 9 junction bases. Material: whole blood, obtained in connection with sensitization to the hapten diphenylcyclopropenone (DPC). The receptor was derived from a woman under 30 with alopecia areata. Some clones in this sample may be carry-over from other donors' samples. The CDR3 reads as follows: CASSLGQGGVTNEKLFF. The nucleotides are TGTGCCAGCAGTCTGGGACAGGGAGGGGTAACTAATGAAAAACTGTTTTTT.